These 4 T cell receptor beta chains originate from one sample sequenced in a study of blood T cell dynamics during melanoma immunotherapy. Time point denoted: pre-treatment baseline. Profiled with immunoSEQ multiplex PCR; TCRdb holds only in-frame clones, not every one. The sample holds 6,300 or so clones, nearly 95% seen once. The starting material was cell-free DNA from blood, obtained from a patient treated with checkpoint blockade. The receptors here all came from a human donor with melanoma.

This chain links TRBV5-1 with TRBJ1-4; no firm D call. Germline-derived CDR1 and CDR2 are SGHRS and YFSETQ. The CDR3 covers 14 residues. V lost 4 bases to trimming and J lost 8 bases, with 15 bases between them. The CDR3 DNA follows: TGCGCCAGCAGCCCGGACGGGATGGGGGAAAAACTGTTTTTT. The encoded protein is CASSPDGMGEKLFF.

V usage is TRBV27 and J usage is TRBJ2-1; 11 nucleotides align to TRBD2. V gave up 5 bases and J gave up 7 bases; unmatched junction bases: 10. The CDR3 extends over 16 amino acids. Germline values: CDR1 MNHEY, CDR2 SMNVEV (reference sequence). For the CDR3, the DNA is TGTGCCAGCAGTCCCAATAGCGGGAGGGCCCCTAATGAGCAGTTCTTC. Amino acid sequence: CASSPNSGRAPNEQFF.

This clone was found a few times. The rearrangement uses TRBV5-4 and TRBJ2-1; D call uncertain. The germline CDR1 and CDR2 sequences are SGHNT and YYREEE (reference sequence). V was trimmed by 7 bases and J by 5 bases, leaving 10 bases between them. The CDR3 spans 12 residues. The CDR3 reads CASHKTNNEQFF. In DNA form, the CDR3 reads TGTGCCAGCCACAAGACGAACAATGAGCAGTTCTTC.

V usage is TRBV18 and J usage is TRBJ1-4, with D possibly matching TRBD1 (5 bases). Germline V gives CDR1 KGHSH, CDR2 LQKENI. The CDR3 sequence is 14 residues long. Trimming stripped 5 bases from V and 0 bases from J, with 7 bases between. CDR3 sequence: CASSTTATNEKLFF. CDR3 sequence (DNA): TGTGCCAGCTCAACGACAGCAACTAATGAAAAACTGTTTTTT. Full variable domain (outside the CDR3, taken from reference TRBV18 and TRBJ1-4): NAGVMQNPRHLVRRRGQEARLRCSPMKGHSHVYWYRQLPEEGLKFMVYLQKENIIDESGMPKERFSAEFPKEGPSILRIQQVVRGDSAAYFCASSTTATNEKLFFGSGTQLSVL.